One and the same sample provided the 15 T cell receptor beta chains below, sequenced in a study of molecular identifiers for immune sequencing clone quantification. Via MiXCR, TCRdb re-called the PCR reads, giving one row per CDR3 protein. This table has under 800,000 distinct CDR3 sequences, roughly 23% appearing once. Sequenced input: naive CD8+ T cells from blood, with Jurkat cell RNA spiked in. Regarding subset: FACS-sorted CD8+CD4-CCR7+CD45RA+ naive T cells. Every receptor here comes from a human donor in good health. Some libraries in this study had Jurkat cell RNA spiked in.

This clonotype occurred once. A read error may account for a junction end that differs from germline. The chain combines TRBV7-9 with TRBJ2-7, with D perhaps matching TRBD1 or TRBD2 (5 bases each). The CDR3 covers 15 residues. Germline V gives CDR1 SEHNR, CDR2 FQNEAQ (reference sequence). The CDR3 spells CTSSLGFEGNYEQYF. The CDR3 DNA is TGTACCAGCAGCTTGGGTTTCGAGGGGAACTACGAGCAGTACTTC.

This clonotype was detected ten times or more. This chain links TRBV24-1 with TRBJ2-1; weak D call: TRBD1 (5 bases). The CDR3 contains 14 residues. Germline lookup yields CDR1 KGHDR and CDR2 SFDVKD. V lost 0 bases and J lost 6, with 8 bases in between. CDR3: CATSDLDRLNEQFF. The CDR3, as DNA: TGTGCCACCAGTGATTTGGACAGACTCAATGAGCAGTTCTTC.

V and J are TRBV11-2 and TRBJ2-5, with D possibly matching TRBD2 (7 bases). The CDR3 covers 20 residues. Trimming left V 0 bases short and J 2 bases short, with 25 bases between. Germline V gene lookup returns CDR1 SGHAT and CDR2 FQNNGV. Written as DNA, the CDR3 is TGTGCCAGCAGCTTAGATCTCGTGGTCTGGCGGGGGCCGGAACAAGAGACCCAGTACTTC. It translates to CASSLDLVVWRGPEQETQYF.

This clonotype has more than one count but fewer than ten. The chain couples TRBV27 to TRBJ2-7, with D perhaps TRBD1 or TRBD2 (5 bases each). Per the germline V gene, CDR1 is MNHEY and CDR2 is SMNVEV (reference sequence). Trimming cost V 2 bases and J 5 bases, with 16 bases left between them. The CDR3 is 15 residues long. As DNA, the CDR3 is TGTGCCAGCAGTTTAACCGGGACCGGATTCGACGAGCAGTACTTC. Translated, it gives CASSLTGTGFDEQYF.

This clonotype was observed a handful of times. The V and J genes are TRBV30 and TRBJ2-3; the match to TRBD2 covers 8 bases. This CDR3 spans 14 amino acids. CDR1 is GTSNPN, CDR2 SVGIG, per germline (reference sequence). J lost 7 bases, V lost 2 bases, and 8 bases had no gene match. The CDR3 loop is CAWSRASGRNTQYF. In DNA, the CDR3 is TGTGCCTGGAGTAGGGCTAGCGGGCGCAATACGCAGTATTTT.

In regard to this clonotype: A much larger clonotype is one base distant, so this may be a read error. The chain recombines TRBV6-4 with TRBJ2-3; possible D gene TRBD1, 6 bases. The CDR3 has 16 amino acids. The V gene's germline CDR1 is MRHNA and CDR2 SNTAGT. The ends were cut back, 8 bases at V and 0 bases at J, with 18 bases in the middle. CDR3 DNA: TGTGCCAGCCCTGTACCAGGGGAGAGGAGCACAGATACGCAGTATTTT. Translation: CASPVPGERSTDTQYF.

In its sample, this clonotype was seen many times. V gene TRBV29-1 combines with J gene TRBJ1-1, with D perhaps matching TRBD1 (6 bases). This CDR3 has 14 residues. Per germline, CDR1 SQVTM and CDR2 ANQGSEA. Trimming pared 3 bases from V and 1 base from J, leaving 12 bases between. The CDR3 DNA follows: TGCAGCGTTGACCTGACAGGAGAGAACACTGAAGCTTTCTTT. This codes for CSVDLTGENTEAFF.

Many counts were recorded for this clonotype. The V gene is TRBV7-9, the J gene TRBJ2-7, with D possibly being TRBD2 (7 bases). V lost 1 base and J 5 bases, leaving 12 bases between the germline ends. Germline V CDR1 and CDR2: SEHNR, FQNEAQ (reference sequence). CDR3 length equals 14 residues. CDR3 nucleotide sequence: TGTGCCAGCAGCTTAGTGGGGGGGCCCCACGAGCAGTACTTC. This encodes CASSLVGGPHEQYF.

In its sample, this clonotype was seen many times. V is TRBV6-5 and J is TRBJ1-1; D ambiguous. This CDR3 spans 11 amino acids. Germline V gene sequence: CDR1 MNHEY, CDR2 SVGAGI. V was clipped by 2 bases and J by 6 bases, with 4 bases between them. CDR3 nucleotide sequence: TGTGCCAGCAGTTACGGTTCTGAAGCTTTCTTT. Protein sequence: CASSYGSEAFF.

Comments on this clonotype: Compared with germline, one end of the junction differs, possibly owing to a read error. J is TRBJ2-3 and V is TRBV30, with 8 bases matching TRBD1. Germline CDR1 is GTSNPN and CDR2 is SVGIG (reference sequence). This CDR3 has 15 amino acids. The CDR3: CAWSVLGQGTDTRYF. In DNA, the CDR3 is TGTGCCTGGAGTGTACTTGGACAGGGCACAGATACGCGGTATTTT. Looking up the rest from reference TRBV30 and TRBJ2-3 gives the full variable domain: SQTIHQWPATLVQPVGSPLSLECTVEGTSNPNLYWYRQAAGRGLQLLFYSVGIGQISSEVPQNLSASRPQDRQFILSSKKLLLSDSGFYLCAWSVLGQGTDTRYFGPGTRLTVL.

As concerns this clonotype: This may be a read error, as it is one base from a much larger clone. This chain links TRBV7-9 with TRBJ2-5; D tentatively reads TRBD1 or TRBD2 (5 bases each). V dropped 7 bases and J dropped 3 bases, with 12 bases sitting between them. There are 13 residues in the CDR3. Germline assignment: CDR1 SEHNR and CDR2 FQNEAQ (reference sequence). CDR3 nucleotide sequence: TGTGCCAGCAAGCAGGTGGGGGAAGAGACCCAGTACTTC. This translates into CASKQVGEETQYF.

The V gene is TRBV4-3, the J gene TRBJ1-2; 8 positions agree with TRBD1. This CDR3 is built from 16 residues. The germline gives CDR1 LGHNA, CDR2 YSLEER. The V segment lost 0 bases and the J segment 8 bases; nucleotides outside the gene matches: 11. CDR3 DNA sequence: TGCGCCAGCAGCCAAGACCCCCGGACAGGGCAACGCGGCTACACCTTC. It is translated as CASSQDPRTGQRGYTF.

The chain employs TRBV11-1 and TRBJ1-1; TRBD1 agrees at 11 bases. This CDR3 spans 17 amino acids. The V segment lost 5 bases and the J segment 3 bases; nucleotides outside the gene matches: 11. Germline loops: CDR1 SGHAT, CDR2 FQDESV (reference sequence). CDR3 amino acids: CASSSPGQGVLDTEAFF. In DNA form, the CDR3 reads TGTGCCAGCAGCAGTCCGGGACAGGGGGTTTTGGACACTGAAGCTTTCTTT.

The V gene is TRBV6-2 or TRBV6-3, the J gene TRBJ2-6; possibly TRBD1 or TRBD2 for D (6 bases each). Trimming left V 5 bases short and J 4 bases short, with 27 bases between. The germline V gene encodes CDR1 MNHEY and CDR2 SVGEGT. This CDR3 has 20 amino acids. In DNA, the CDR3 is TGTGCCAGCAGTAGGACGGAGGGGGAACCCCGATTCTGGGGGGCCAACGTCCTGACTTTC. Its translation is CASSRTEGEPRFWGANVLTF.

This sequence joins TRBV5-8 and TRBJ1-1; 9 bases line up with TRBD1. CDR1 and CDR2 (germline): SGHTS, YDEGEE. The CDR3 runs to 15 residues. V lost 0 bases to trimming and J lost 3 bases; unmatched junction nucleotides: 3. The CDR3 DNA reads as TGTGCCAGCAGCTTGGCCTGGACAGGGGACACTGAAGCTTTCTTT. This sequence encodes CASSLAWTGDTEAFF.